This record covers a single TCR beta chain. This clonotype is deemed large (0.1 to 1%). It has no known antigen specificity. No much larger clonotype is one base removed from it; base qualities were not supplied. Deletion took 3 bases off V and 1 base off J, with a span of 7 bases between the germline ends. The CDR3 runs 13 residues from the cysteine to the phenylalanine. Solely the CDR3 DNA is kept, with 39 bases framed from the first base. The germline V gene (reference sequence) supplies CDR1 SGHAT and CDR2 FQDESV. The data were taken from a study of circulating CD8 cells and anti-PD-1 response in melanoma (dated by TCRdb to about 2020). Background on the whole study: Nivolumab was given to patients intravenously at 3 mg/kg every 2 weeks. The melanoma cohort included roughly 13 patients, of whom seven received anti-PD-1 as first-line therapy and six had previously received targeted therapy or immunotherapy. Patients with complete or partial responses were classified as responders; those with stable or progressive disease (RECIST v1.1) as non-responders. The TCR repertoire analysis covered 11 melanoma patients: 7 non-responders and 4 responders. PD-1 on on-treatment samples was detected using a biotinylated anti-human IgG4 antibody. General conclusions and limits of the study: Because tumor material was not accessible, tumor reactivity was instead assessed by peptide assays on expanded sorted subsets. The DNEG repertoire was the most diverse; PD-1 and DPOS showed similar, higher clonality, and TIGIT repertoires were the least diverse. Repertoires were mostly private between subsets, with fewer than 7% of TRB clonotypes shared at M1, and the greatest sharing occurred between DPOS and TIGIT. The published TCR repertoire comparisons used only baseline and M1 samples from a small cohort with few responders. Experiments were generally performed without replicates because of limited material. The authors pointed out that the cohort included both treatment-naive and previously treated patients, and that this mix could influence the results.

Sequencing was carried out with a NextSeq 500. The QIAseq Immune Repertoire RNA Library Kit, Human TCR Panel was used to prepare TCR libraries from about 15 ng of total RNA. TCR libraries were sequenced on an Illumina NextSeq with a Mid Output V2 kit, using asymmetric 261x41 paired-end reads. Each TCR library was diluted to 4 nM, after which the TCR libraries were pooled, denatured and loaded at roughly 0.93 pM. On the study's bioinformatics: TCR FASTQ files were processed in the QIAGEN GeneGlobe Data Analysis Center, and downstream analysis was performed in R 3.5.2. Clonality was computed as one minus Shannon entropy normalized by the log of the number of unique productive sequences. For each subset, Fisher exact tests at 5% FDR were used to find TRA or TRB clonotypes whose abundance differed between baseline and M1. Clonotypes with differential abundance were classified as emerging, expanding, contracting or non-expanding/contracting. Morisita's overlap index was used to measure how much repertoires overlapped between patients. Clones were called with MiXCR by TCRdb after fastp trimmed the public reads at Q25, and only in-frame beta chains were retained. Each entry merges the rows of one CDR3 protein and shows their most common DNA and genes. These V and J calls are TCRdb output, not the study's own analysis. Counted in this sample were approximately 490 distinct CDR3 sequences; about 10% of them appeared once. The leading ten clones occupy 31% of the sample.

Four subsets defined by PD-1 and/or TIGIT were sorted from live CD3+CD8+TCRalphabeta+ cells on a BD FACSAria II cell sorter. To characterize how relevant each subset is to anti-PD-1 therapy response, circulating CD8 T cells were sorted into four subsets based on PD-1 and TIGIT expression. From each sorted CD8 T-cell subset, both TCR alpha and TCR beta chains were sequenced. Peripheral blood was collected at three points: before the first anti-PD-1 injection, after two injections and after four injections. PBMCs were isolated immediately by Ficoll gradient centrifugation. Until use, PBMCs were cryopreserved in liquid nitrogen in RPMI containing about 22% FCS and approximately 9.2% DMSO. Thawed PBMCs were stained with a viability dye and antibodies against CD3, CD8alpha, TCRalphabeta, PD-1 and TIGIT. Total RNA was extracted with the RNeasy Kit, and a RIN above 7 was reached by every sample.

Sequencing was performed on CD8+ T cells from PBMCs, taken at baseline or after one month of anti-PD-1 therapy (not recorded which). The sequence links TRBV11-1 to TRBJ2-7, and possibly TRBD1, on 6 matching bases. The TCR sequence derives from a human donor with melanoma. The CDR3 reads CASSFGQSYEQYF. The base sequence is TGTGCCAGCAGCTTTGGACAGTCCTACGAGCAGTACTTC. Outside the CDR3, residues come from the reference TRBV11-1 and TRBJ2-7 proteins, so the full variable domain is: EAEVAQSPRYKITEKSQAVAFWCDPISGHATLYWYRQILGQGPELLVQFQDESVVDDSQLPKDRFSAERLKGVDSTLKIQPAELGDSAMYLCASSFGQSYEQYFGPGTRLTVT.